The 18 T cell receptor beta chains in this list originate from one sample, sequenced in a study of blood T cells in healthy people across ages. Together with a sample-barcoded 5' primer, a J-beta primer mix was included in a second PCR lasting about 6 to 11 cycles. One entry per CDR3 protein results from TCRdb running MiXCR on the 5' RACE reads. The sample gives hundreds of thousands of distinct CDR3 sequences, under 45% of which show up once; about a fifth is in the top ten. The sample was blood. The receptors come from a man in his sixties in good health.

The V gene is TRBV25-1, the J gene TRBJ1-4, with D hard to call. Germline CDR1 MGHDK, CDR2 SYGVNS. The V end lost 6 bases, the J end lost 5 bases, and 10 bases lay between the germline ends. This CDR3 has 13 residues. The CDR3, as DNA: TGTGCCAGCAGCCGACTAAGGAATGAAAAACTGTTTTTT. This translates into CASSRLRNEKLFF.

The chain has TRBV3-1 and TRBJ2-2; D ambiguous. From germline, CDR1 is LGHDT and CDR2 YNNKEL (reference sequence). V shed 0 bases and J shed 8 bases, with 7 bases lying between them. CDR3 length: 13 amino acids. In DNA form, the CDR3 reads TGTGCCAGCAGCCAAGATGCTGTTGGGGAGCTGTTTTTT. It codes for CASSQDAVGELFF.

As for this clonotype: An end of the junction differs from the germline gene, which may be a read error. V gene TRBV7-2 combines with J gene TRBJ2-3; no clear D gene. This CDR3 is 17 amino acids long. CDR1 and CDR2 from the germline V gene are SGHTA and FQGNSA. CDR3 protein: CAGSLNGRGITTDTQYF. DNA of the CDR3: TGTGCCGGCAGCCTTAATGGGCGTGGCATCACCACAGATACGCAGTATTTT.

This chain connects TRBV6-5 to TRBJ2-7; 7 nucleotides match TRBD1. The CDR3 totals 13 residues. Unmatched junction bases numbered 11, after V lost 8 bases and J lost 7 bases. Germline V gene sequence: CDR1 MNHEY, CDR2 SVGAGI. In DNA form, the CDR3 reads TGTGCCAGCTCATCTGACAGGGCTCGAGAGCAGTACTTC. Its protein is CASSSDRAREQYF.

The chain carries TRBV5-5 and TRBJ1-2, with D hard to call. This CDR3 contains 15 residues. V was trimmed by 1 base and J by 6 bases, leaving 16 bases between them. Looked up from germline, CDR1 is SGHKS and CDR2 is YYEKEE (reference sequence). CDR3 coding DNA: TGTGCCAGCAGCTTGCGGCCGACTGCGTTCGATGGCTACACCTTC. Residues: CASSLRPTAFDGYTF.

The chain joins TRBV6-1 to TRBJ2-7; D ambiguous. The CDR3 runs 13 residues. In germline, CDR1 is MNHNS, CDR2 SASEGT. Trimming shortened V by 8 bases and J by 6 bases, and 17 bases separated the two germline ends. CDR3 nucleotides: TGTGCCAGCGGTAGGAACGAACCTAGCGAGCAGTACTTC. This codes for CASGRNEPSEQYF.

CDR3 sequence reads: CASSQAGEWNEQFF. CDR3 nucleotide sequence: TGTGCCAGCAGTCAAGCGGGGGAGTGGAATGAGCAGTTCTTC. The chain carries TRBV6-5 and TRBJ2-1, with 8 positions matching TRBD2. The CDR3 sequence is 14 residues long. Germline CDR1 MNHEY, CDR2 SVGAGI. V lost 5 bases to trimming and J lost 7 bases; unmatched junction nucleotides: 7.

This clonotype has a handful of counts. The gene calls are TRBV13 and TRBJ2-7; TRBD1 aligns across 11 bases. Germline CDR1 PRHDT, CDR2 FYEKMQ (reference sequence). This CDR3 is 14 amino acids long. V lost 4 bases to trimming and J lost 4 bases; unmatched junction nucleotides: 3. The CDR3 loop is CASSSWDRGYEQYF. CDR3 in DNA: TGTGCCAGCAGCTCCTGGGACAGGGGGTACGAGCAGTACTTC.

This clonotype was counted a few times. The gene calls are TRBV7-6 and TRBJ2-7; no clear D gene. The CDR3 loop spans 14 amino acids. Trimming took off 1 base at V and 1 base at J, with 8 bases between the two ends. In germline, CDR1 is SGHVS, CDR2 FNYEAQ. CDR3 DNA sequence: TGTGCCAGCAGCTTAGTGCCAGAGTCCTACGAGCAGTACTTC. This encodes CASSLVPESYEQYF.

The sample holds many counts of this clonotype. This chain connects TRBV25-1 to TRBJ1-4; weak D call: TRBD1 (5 bases). CDR3 length: 16 residues. Trimming took off 0 bases at V and 0 bases at J, with 8 bases between the two ends. Germline values: CDR1 MGHDK, CDR2 SYGVNS. The CDR3 reads CASSEYMGATNEKLFF. The CDR3 bases are TGTGCCAGCAGTGAATATATGGGGGCAACTAATGAAAAACTGTTTTTT.

The chain is built from TRBV10-3 and TRBJ2-1; 11 bases match TRBD2. The CDR3 is 16 residues long. Looked up from germline, CDR1 is ENHRY and CDR2 is SYGVKD. Trimming removed 7 bases from V and 7 bases from J; junction bases left unmatched: 12. CDR3: CAITQLAGVLGNEQFF. The DNA for the CDR3 is TGTGCCATCACCCAACTAGCGGGGGTCCTCGGGAATGAGCAGTTCTTC.

This clonotype appeared a few times. The gene calls are TRBV10-3 and TRBJ1-2, with D perhaps TRBD1 (6 bases). Looked up from germline, CDR1 is ENHRY and CDR2 is SYGVKD. This CDR3 spans 13 amino acids. V lost 10 bases, J lost 8 bases, and 20 bases lay in between. Here the CDR3 reads CATKTGENDGYTF. As DNA, the CDR3 is TGTGCCACGAAGACAGGTGAAAATGACGGCTACACCTTC.

This clonotype has ten or more counts. This rearrangement joins TRBV4-3 to TRBJ2-6; weak D call: TRBD2 (6 bases). Trimming removed 0 bases from V and 3 bases from J, with 9 bases in between. CDR1 and CDR2 from the germline V gene are LGHNA and YSLEER. This CDR3 region has 16 residues. In nucleotides, the CDR3 is TGCGCCAGCAGCCAAGAATCCGGGGGTGGGGCCAACGTCCTGACTTTC. This encodes CASSQESGGGANVLTF.

The chain has TRBV20-1 and TRBJ1-2; 7 nucleotides match TRBD1. CDR1 and CDR2 (germline): DFQATT, SNEGSKA (reference sequence). The CDR3 covers 12 residues. Trimming removed 7 bases from V and 2 bases from J; junction bases left unmatched: 4. CDR3: CSVPGQNYGYTF. CDR3 coding DNA: TGCAGTGTTCCGGGACAGAACTATGGCTACACCTTC.

J is TRBJ2-1 and V is TRBV14; possibly TRBD1 for D (6 bases). Germline assignment: CDR1 SGHDN and CDR2 FVKESK. The CDR3 contains 16 residues. V lost 4 bases, J lost 4 bases, and 17 bases lay in between. The CDR3 DNA reads TGTGCCAGCAGCCGACGAACAGGGAGTAGGTACAATGAGCAGTTCTTC. Protein: CASSRRTGSRYNEQFF.

This chain connects TRBV4-3 to TRBJ1-1; the D is unclear. In germline, CDR1 is LGHNA, CDR2 YSLEER. This CDR3 has 15 amino acids. V was pared by 1 base and J by 1 base, with 10 bases between. The CDR3 coding sequence is TGCGCCAGCAGCCAAGCAAAGGTGACGAACACTGAAGCTTTCTTT. This codes for CASSQAKVTNTEAFF.

This chain joins TRBV28 and TRBJ2-1, with D unclear. Trimming left V 10 bases short and J 0 bases short, with 10 bases between. Germline V CDR1 and CDR2: MDHEN, SYDVKM. The CDR3 is made up of 13 amino acids. In DNA, the CDR3 is TGTGCCACCAGGTCCAACTCCTACAATGAGCAGTTCTTC. It specifies CATRSNSYNEQFF.

Many counts were recorded for this clonotype. This chain links TRBV20-1 with TRBJ2-5; 13 nucleotides agree with TRBD2. This CDR3 spans 17 amino acids. Germline V gene data show CDR1 as DFQATT and CDR2 as SNEGSKA (reference sequence). V shed 5 bases, J shed 4 bases, and the junction held 13 bases outside the gene matches. The CDR3 reads CSAAPLTSGGAPETQYF. As DNA, the CDR3 is TGCAGTGCTGCCCCTCTCACTAGCGGGGGGGCCCCAGAGACCCAGTACTTC.